Given below is one TCR beta chain in context. What this receptor recognizes is not known. One base away there is no much larger clone; base qualities are not given. The entry originates in a study of cytomegalovirus exposure and HLA in healthy donors (dated by TCRdb to the late 2010s). For context, the study as a whole: According to an earlier analysis of a few hundred of the donors, 150 million to 200 million T cells yielded 95 million to 140 million unique TCR beta sequences and 250 to 350 Gb of sequence data. To decide whether each TCR beta V gene segment behaved as functional or pseudogenic, an earlier analysis of some 540 of the donors relied on high-throughput TCR beta sequencing. High-throughput TCR immunosequencing, statistical association of individual TCRs with disease status, and machine learning were combined to predict cytomegalovirus infection status. About 330 gigabases of sequencing data and roughly 80 million unique TCR sequences made up an early release that covered approximately 650 HLA-typed donors. Among about 360 genotyped donors of the cohort, an average of roughly 240,000 unique TCR beta nucleotide sequences were sequenced per donor, roughly 18% of them non-productive. The aim of the study was to test whether cataloging public T cell receptors could identify signatures of past pathogen exposure. Four or five DR-DQ haplotypes were handled as single units for association and clustering, since linkage in the cohort was strong. The number of typed donors differed by locus: about 629-630 for A, B, C, DRB1 and DQB1; about 520 for DQA1; approximately 600 for DPA1; and some 470 for DPB1. The T cell repertoires of roughly 660 subjects were profiled by immunosequencing and related to cytomegalovirus serostatus. HLA typing included class I and class II loci at four-digit resolution. A later analysis re-analyzed previously published TCR beta repertoires from 666 donors and added high-resolution HLA genotyping to study TCR occurrence patterns. Besides the first cohort of under 700 subjects, a separate validation cohort made up of 90 to 150 different subjects was used. In the later analysis, no new phenotypic data were used to find candidate immune exposures; instead, reliance was placed on TCR beta sequences and their occurrence across donors. In a later genetic analysis, genome-wide SNP genotypes for about 55% of the 666 donors were used, and that subset was treated as a discovery cohort. The genetic ancestry cluster associated with self-reported Caucasian donors included 70% to 85% of the approximately 410 genotyped donors. Donor age, sex, ethnicity and CMV serostatus were collected together with the repertoire data. All discovery cohort repertoires had been generated on a single sequencing platform. Broader findings and caveats from the paper: According to the authors, the approach could potentially be generalized to other disease states and immunological phenotypes. The classifier was reported to diagnose cytomegalovirus status with high specificity and sensitivity in both the original cohort and the validation cohort. When HLA alleles, especially DR and DQ, strongly co-occurred, TCR associations were difficult to assign to individual alleles. Across donors, most TCR sequences were observed very rarely, whereas some public TCRs were present in many individuals. The study listed over 150 TCR beta chains as associated with cytomegalovirus. In a later genetic analysis, fewer N-insertions in productive TCRs were reported among donors in an Asian-associated ancestry cluster than the approximately 710-donor mean. A cluster of highly shared sequence variants was judged likely to represent a technical artifact of the sequencing pipeline. An association between a missense DCLRE1C variant and V-gene and J-gene trimming of TCR beta chains was found in a later genetic analysis and replicated in an independent cohort. Because counts were too low, roughly 16 rarely observed V segments, including chromosome 9 orphons, were excluded from the earlier analysis of fewer than 650 of the donors. In a later analysis, several top co-occurrence clusters were reported to appear linked to parvovirus B19, influenza, CMV and Epstein-Barr virus. Because HLA typing was unavailable for some donors at each locus, only the typed subset was used in association tests. Linkage disequilibrium might explain the correlated functional status among segregating V segments, but an unknown experimental factor could not be ruled out. Immune exposure information for the cohort was limited to CMV serostatus. In this cohort, only TCR beta chains were sequenced, and detectable features were limited by the absence of alpha or paired-chain data. In an earlier analysis of several hundred of the donors, most TCR beta V segments were observed in productive rearrangements about 87% or about 30% of the time, broadly matching IMGT annotations. Presence/absence analyses assumed roughly uniform sequencing depth across donors, an assumption that may not hold. According to a later analysis, TCR association rates differed among HLA loci, with DRB1 alleles showing the most associated TCRs and HLA-C alleles showing the fewest. A later analysis found that HLA-associated TCR beta chains were more clonally expanded and had lower generation probabilities than equally common non-associated chains. Some IMGT-functional V segments, including TRBV6-2 and TRBV6-3, could not be distinguished by the 87-base-pair reads and were therefore excluded. Most CMV-associated TCR beta chains appeared to be HLA-restricted in a later analysis, and the HLA associations seemed to be driven largely by CMV exposure. A further reported finding was that TCR beta sequences accurately predicted the HLA-A and HLA-B alleles for most subjects in the first cohort. In a later analysis, 16,951 TCR beta sequences were associated with specific HLA alleles at a false discovery rate of 0.05. In vitro tests confirmed that three of the cytomegalovirus-associated TCR beta chains recognize cytomegalovirus antigens.

The cohort comprised hundreds of healthy bone marrow donors. At the time of sampling, all cohort members were nominally healthy, though unrecorded immune exposures were likely present. The donor tested CMV seronegative and was one of the 352 seronegative cohort members. Every donor gave a peripheral blood sample, and the peripheral blood mononuclear cells from that sample were used for TCR beta sequencing. Genomic DNA extraction from the blood cell samples was performed with the Qiagen DNeasy Blood Extraction Kit. The receptor library was made with the immunoSEQ multiplex PCR assay. For the multiplex PCR, a mixture combining 60 forward primers for TCR Vbeta segments and 13 reverse primers for TCR Jbeta segments was used. A multiplex PCR assay on genomic DNA amplified the CDR3 region of rearranged TCR beta genes. On the Illumina HiSeq System, the amplified TCR beta libraries were sequenced as 87-base-pair reads. The study's own analysis went as follows. A later analysis counted around 72 million unique TCR beta chains across the 666 repertoires, and some 11 million of these chains were shared by at least two donors. Raw reads were error-corrected and collapsed into unique sequences by a nearest-neighbor algorithm in which closely related sequences were merged to remove PCR and sequencing errors. V, D and J gene segments were assigned by aligning CDR3 sequences to IMGT reference sequences. For a sequence to be retained, a match of at least six nucleotides was required to both a V gene segment and a J gene segment. Rearrangements were called productive when the CDR3 lacked stop codons and stayed in frame with V and J; all others were non-productive. Following IMGT convention, CDR3 was defined as the stretch from the second conserved V-encoded cysteine up to the conserved J-encoded phenylalanine. The earlier analysis of fewer than 700 of the donors excluded sequences that lacked an unambiguous match to a single V gene segment. In an earlier analysis of 587 of the donors, V segments were called functional above 56.7% productive rearrangements and were called segregating when the between-donor standard deviation exceeded 5%. A statistical classification framework was built for diagnosing cytomegalovirus status from the catalog of TCR beta chain sequences. In a later analysis, V and J genes were assigned by comparing TCR nucleotide sequences against IMGT/GENE-DB human TR gene sequences. In a later analysis, CDR3 sequences and most-parsimonious VDJ recombination scenarios were assigned using the TCRdist pipeline. In a later analysis, every TCR beta chain was defined by the combination of its CDR3 amino acid sequence and its V-gene family, and reads without a unique V-gene family were dropped. As a way to deal with suspected cross-contamination and a sequencing artifact, a later analysis dropped hundreds of nucleotide sequences that were highly shared and had low generation probability. A later analysis calculated a clonal expansion index for each public chain from normalized within-repertoire ranks of inferred template counts. In a later analysis, generation probabilities were computed using a VDJ recombination model fitted to out-of-frame rearrangements, and the results were checked against IGoR. In a later analysis, hypergeometric tests were used to score TCR-TCR, TCR-HLA and TCR-CMV co-occurrence, with a repertoire-size bias correction applied to TCR pairs. In a later analysis, false discovery rates were estimated by permuting HLA or CMV assignments 20 times. In a later analysis, co-occurring TCRs were grouped using DBSCAN, and TCRdist sequence similarity was added for clustering within HLA-allele-positive subsets. For co-occurrence clustering, repertoires with fewer than 30,000 or more than 120,000 public chains were excluded, along with roughly 5 repertoires with anomalous nucleotide sharing. Entries here come from immuneACCESS through TCRdb and include only in-frame sequences with V and J called. Some clones fail to appear in such tables; in the studies checked, an unresolved V gene covers under half of the shortfall, and the cause of the remainder is unknown. D and trimming come from the DNA, and the V and J calls and clone size come from that table. This sample gives some 140,000 clones in total; 70% to 80% of them show up just once. The top ten constitute around 3.6% of the sample.

V is shortened by 3 bases, J by 1 base, and the region joining them spans 10 bases. The germline V gene (reference sequence) gives CDR1 as SEHNR and CDR2 as FQNEAQ. Including cysteine and phenylalanine, the CDR3 has 15 amino acids. The retained sequence is limited to the CDR3, 45 bases, with the frame set at the first base. The TCR was taken from a woman aged 35 to 49 in good health and CMV-seronegative. The sequenced sample was PBMCs. This sequence uses TRBV7-9 and TRBJ2-1, with the D gene not confidently named. CDR3 region: CASSFPVNSYNEQFF. The DNA reads TGTGCCAGCAGCTTCCCCGTAAATTCCTACAATGAGCAGTTCTTC. Where the CDR3 stops, the reference TRBV7-9 and TRBJ2-1 genes take over; the full variable domain is DTGVSQNPRHKITKRGQNVTFRCDPISEHNRLYWYRQTLGQGPEFLTYFQNEAQLEKSRLLSDRFSAERPKGSFSTLEIQRTEQGDSAMYLCASSFPVNSYNEQFFGPGTRLTVL.